This section outlines one T cell receptor beta chain sequence together with its context. The antigen is undetermined. The data are from a study of cytomegalovirus exposure and HLA in healthy donors. The overall study: Previous work identified roughly 120 million unique TCR beta sequences from about 179 million T cells. Study conclusions and caveats: A reported reduction in N-insertions relative to the roughly 710-donor mean was seen in an Asian-associated ancestry cluster in a later analysis.

The CDR3 sequence is 16 residues long. Germline V gives CDR1 SGHDN, CDR2 FVKESK. V gave up 4 bases and J gave up 4 bases; unmatched junction bases: 7. The PCR contained 60 Vbeta and 13 Jbeta primers. TCRdb's copy holds only in-frame clones and misses some; the assay was immunoSEQ multiplex PCR. The table has some 150,000 clones, roughly 80% seen once; the top ten hold approximately 2.9%. Material: PBMCs. This clonotype was obtained from a woman between 25 and 40 years old in good health and CMV-seronegative. This sequence joins TRBV14 and TRBJ2-3, with 11 bases aligning to TRBD2. The CDR3 DNA follows: TGTGCCAGCAGCCGCACTAGCGGGAGATTGTCAGATACGCAGTATTTT. Its translation is CASSRTSGRLSDTQYF.